This T cell receptor beta chain was recovered during a study of T cell responses to AZD1222 COVID-19 vaccine. Using immunoSEQ multiplex PCR, the repertoire was profiled, and TCRdb retains in-frame clones only, with some absent. The data show about 140,000 clones, with just under 95% seen just once and approximately 1.5% held by the top ten. CDR3 length: 15 residues. From germline, CDR1 is MGHRA and CDR2 YSYEKL. Trimming pared 3 bases from V and 3 bases from J, leaving 14 bases between. The V gene is TRBV4-1, the J gene TRBJ1-2; unclear D gene. This receptor was obtained from an adult in good health. The specimen comprised peripheral blood, sampled on day 0 of AZD1222 vaccination. CDR3 loop: CASSQLGSRDYGYTF. Here the CDR3 DNA reads TGCGCCAGCAGCCAGCTAGGGAGTAGGGACTATGGCTACACCTTC.